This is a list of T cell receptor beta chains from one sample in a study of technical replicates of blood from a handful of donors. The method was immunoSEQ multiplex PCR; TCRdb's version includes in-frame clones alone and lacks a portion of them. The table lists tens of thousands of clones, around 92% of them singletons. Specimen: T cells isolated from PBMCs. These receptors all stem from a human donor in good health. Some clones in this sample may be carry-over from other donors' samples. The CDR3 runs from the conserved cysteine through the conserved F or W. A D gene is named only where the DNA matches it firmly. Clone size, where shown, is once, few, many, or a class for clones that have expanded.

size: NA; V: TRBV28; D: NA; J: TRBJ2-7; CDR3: CASLTQGLYEQYF
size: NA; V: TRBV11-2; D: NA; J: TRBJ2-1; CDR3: CASSLRPTGGTYNEQFF
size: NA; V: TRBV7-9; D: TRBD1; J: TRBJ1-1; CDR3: CASSLPGTVNTEAFF
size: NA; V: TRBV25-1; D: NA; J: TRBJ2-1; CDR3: CASSVPGTSYDEQFF
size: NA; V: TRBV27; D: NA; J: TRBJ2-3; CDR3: CASSGEADTQYF
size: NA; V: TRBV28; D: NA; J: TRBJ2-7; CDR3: CASSFGTGYLAGPSYEQYF
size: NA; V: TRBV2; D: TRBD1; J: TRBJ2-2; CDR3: CASRQGYTGELFF
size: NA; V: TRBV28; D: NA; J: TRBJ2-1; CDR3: CASSLNPGGGFYNEQFF
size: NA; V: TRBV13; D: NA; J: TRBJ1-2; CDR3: CASSPRRLGEAAGYTF
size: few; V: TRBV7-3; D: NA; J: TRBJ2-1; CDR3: CASSRISTAYNEQFF
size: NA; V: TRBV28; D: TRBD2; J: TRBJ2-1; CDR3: CASSPLGTSGRNEQFF
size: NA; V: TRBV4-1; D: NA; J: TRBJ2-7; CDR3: CASSLGLDPYEQYF
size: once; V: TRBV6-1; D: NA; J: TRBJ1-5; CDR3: CASSEGHGGYQPQHF
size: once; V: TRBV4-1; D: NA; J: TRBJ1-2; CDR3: CASSQGNTGPYGYTF
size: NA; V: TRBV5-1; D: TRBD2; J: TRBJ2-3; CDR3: CASSLVAGGTDTQYF
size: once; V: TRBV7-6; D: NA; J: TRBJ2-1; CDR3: CASSPVRGNYNEQFF
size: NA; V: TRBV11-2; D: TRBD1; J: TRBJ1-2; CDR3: CASSQTGNNGYTF
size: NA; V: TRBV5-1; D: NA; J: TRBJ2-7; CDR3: CASSLAVSYEQYF
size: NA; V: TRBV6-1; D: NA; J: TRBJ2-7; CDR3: CASSESGYAYEQYF
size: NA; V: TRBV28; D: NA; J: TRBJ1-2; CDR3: CATSGEVVDFYGYTF
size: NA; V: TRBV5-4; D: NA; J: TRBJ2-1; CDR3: CASSSTGGAEQFF
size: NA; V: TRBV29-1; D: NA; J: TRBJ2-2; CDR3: CSTNQGGGELFF
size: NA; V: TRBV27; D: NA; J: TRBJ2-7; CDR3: CASRINGGTYEQYF
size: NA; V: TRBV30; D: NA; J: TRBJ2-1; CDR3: CAWSVLAAYNEQFF
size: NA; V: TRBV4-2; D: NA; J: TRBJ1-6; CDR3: CASSQDTGRVESPLHF
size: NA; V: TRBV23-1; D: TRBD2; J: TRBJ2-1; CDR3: CASSLETSGRTYNEQFF
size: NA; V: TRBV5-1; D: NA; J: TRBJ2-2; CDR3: CASSLILATNTGELFF
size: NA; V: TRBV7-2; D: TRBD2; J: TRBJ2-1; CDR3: CASSLQWEGNEQFF
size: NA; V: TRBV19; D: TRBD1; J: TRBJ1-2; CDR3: CASSTQRQGRGGYTF
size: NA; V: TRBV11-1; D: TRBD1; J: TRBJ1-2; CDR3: CASSSGQGYPSNYGYTF
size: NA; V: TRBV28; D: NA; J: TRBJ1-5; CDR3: CASSLQVVNQPQHF
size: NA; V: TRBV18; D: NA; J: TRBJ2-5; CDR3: CASSPNQETQYF
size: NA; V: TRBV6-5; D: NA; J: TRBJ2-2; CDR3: CASSRGAGSGGELFF
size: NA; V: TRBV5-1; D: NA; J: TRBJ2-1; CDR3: CASSLVADYNEQFF
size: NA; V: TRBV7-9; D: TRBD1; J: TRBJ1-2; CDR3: CASSPGGWYGYTF